Below, 25 T cell receptor beta chains from the same sample are listed, as sequenced in a study of shared clonotypes between healthy human individuals. Positively selected for CCR7, the CD45RO-negative cells used as naive CD8 cells excluded terminally differentiated effector memory CD45RA+ cells. The protocol was immunoSEQ multiplex PCR, while the TCRdb copy is restricted to in-frame clones and leaves out a portion. The repertoire has hundreds of thousands of clones, about 92% of them found once; the top ten carry approximately 24%. The material sequenced was naive CD8+ T cells sorted from blood. The receptors derive from a man aged 25 to 40 in good health.

Turning to this clone: This sample also contains other DNA sequences that code for the same CDR3. This chain joins TRBV5-1 and TRBJ1-1; 8 bases line up with TRBD1. The CDR3 has 15 amino acids. Germline-derived CDR1 and CDR2 are SGHRS and YFSETQ. Germline trimming cut 2 bases from V and 1 base from J; bases unmatched to any gene: 4. The CDR3 here is CASSFPGQGNTEAFF. Written as DNA, the CDR3 is TGCGCCAGCAGCTTCCCCGGACAGGGGAACACTGAAGCTTTCTTT.

CDR3 sequence: CASSAGTTFYEQYF. Written as DNA, the CDR3 is TGTGCCAGCAGTGCCGGGACTACGTTTTACGAGCAGTACTTC. The V and J genes are TRBV27 and TRBJ2-7; 7 bases are a match to TRBD2. CDR3 length: 14 residues. Germline CDR1 MNHEY, CDR2 SMNVEV (reference sequence). V lost 5 bases to trimming and J lost 4 bases; unmatched junction nucleotides: 8.

V and J are TRBV4-3 and TRBJ2-7, with 10 positions matching TRBD2. This CDR3 contains 15 residues. Germline CDR1 LGHNA, CDR2 YSLEER. After removal of 0 bases from V and 2 bases from J, the junction contained 1 base not matched to a gene. The CDR3 nucleotides read TGCGCCAGCAGCCAAGACCTAGCGGGAGCCTACGAGCAGTACTTC. Encoded protein: CASSQDLAGAYEQYF.

This chain joins TRBV14 and TRBJ2-1; TRBD1 might be the D (5 bases). The V gene's germline CDR1 is SGHDN and CDR2 FVKESK. V lost 1 base and J lost 14, with 18 bases in between. The CDR3 extends over 14 amino acids. CDR3 loop: CASSQGADSSEEFF. The CDR3 DNA reads TGTGCCAGCAGCCAAGGGGCCGACAGTTCCGAGGAGTTCTTC.

The table lists this clone with a count of one. The genes are TRBV6-5 and TRBJ2-7; tentatively, D is TRBD1 (6 bases). Germline V gene lookup returns CDR1 MNHEY and CDR2 SVGAGI. The V end lost 1 base, the J end lost 3 bases, and 7 bases lay between the germline ends. The CDR3 is 13 residues long. The CDR3 region has the DNA TGTGCCAGCAGTTACTTCAGGGGCTACGAGCAGTACTTC. Its translation: CASSYFRGYEQYF.

The chain has TRBV5-1 and TRBJ2-3; D ambiguous. The germline V and J ends were trimmed by 4 bases and 1 base, with 19 bases remaining between them. Germline-derived CDR1 and CDR2 are SGHRS and YFSETQ. The CDR3 has 17 amino acids. CDR3 protein: CASSVISLDQGTDTQYF. CDR3 DNA: TGCGCCAGCAGCGTTATTTCGCTAGATCAGGGCACAGATACGCAGTATTTT.

V is TRBV7-9 and J is TRBJ1-2, with D unresolved. The CDR3 runs 13 residues. CDR1 and CDR2 from the germline V gene are SEHNR and FQNEAQ (reference sequence). V was clipped by 5 bases and J by 5 bases, with 12 bases between them. CDR3 sequence: CASSPRTDYGYTF. Here the CDR3 DNA reads TGTGCCAGCAGCCCCCGGACGGATTATGGCTACACCTTC.

This chain links TRBV5-5 with TRBJ2-7; possibly TRBD2 for D (5 bases). The CDR3 is 15 residues long. The germline CDR1 and CDR2 sequences are SGHKS and YYEKEE (reference sequence). V shed 1 base and J shed 4 bases, with 15 bases lying between them. The CDR3 nucleotides read TGTGCCAGCAGCTTGCGGCCGGATCGGGGTTACGAGCAGTACTTC. Encoded protein: CASSLRPDRGYEQYF.

The gene calls are TRBV7-8 and TRBJ2-1, with TRBD1 identical over 7 bases. This CDR3 comprises 17 residues. V dropped 1 base and J dropped 7; count of bases not matched to a gene: 13. Germline lookup yields CDR1 SGHVS and CDR2 FQNEAQ. Here the CDR3 reads CASSLVRGPATGNEQFF. The CDR3 DNA is TGTGCCAGCAGCTTAGTTAGGGGGCCGGCGACGGGGAATGAGCAGTTCTTC.

The gene calls are TRBV5-1 and TRBJ1-1; the D gene is possibly TRBD1 (5 bases). The CDR3 is made up of 16 amino acids. CDR1 is SGHRS, CDR2 YFSETQ, per germline. Trimming took 7 bases from V and 4 from J, leaving 23 bases between them. In DNA, the CDR3 is TGCGCCAGCGGGGACTTGGAGGGGTTGGTTGGCACTGAAGCTTTCTTT. This gives the protein CASGDLEGLVGTEAFF.

This chain connects TRBV5-6 to TRBJ2-7; 8 positions match TRBD1. V lost 6 bases, J lost 3 bases, and 11 bases stayed unmatched. The CDR3 length is 15 residues. Germline-derived CDR1 and CDR2 are SGHDT and YYEEEE. As DNA, the CDR3 is TGTGCCAGCACCGAAGGGCAGGGGGCAGTCTACGAGCAGTACTTC. This codes for CASTEGQGAVYEQYF.

This clone was found a few times. This sequence joins TRBV7-9 and TRBJ2-7; D gene uncertain. The germline V gene encodes CDR1 SEHNR and CDR2 FQNEAQ (reference sequence). The CDR3 is 13 residues long. V was trimmed by 5 bases and J by 5 bases, leaving 13 bases between them. The CDR3 DNA reads as TGTGCCAGCAGCCCCTCCGTAAGGGACGAGCAGTACTTC. The encoded protein is CASSPSVRDEQYF.

The chain carries TRBV11-2 and TRBJ2-7, with D possibly matching TRBD2 (5 bases). Per the germline V gene, CDR1 is SGHAT and CDR2 is FQNNGV. V shed 4 bases and J shed 0 bases, with 10 bases lying between them. There are 14 residues in the CDR3. The CDR3 coding sequence is TGTGCCAGCAGCTCCCGGGGTAGCTCCTACGAGCAGTACTTC. It yields the protein CASSSRGSSYEQYF.

The J gene is TRBJ1-1, the V gene TRBV5-1; no firm D call. The germline V and J ends were trimmed by 7 bases and 0 bases, with 7 bases remaining between them. The CDR3 sequence is 12 residues long. Germline V gene data show CDR1 as SGHRS and CDR2 as YFSETQ. In DNA, the CDR3 is TGCGCCAGCCACGAGATGAACACTGAAGCTTTCTTT. It encodes CASHEMNTEAFF.

This chain connects TRBV5-4 to TRBJ2-7; possibly TRBD1 or TRBD2 for D (5 bases each). Germline V gene sequence: CDR1 SGHNT, CDR2 YYREEE (reference sequence). The CDR3 covers 15 residues. Trimming removed 3 bases at V and 3 bases at J, with 16 bases between. The CDR3 nucleotides are TGTGCCAGCAGCTCTCGGGTAGGGACCAGCTACGAGCAGTACTTC. Protein sequence: CASSSRVGTSYEQYF.

The table lists this clone with a count of one. V and J are TRBV27 and TRBJ1-1; TRBD1 is a possible D gene (5 bases). The CDR3 is 13 residues long. CDR1 is MNHEY, CDR2 SMNVEV, per germline (reference sequence). Trimming cost V 5 bases and J 3 bases, with 10 bases left between them. As DNA, the CDR3 is TGTGCCAGCAGTCCTCCAGGGTACACTGAAGCTTTCTTT. Translation gives CASSPPGYTEAFF.

The V and J genes are TRBV4-3 and TRBJ1-5; 10 bases fit TRBD1. The CDR3 has 15 residues. With V trimmed by 1 base and J by 7 bases, 4 bases remained unmatched. From germline, CDR1 is LGHNA and CDR2 YSLEER. The CDR3 DNA reads TGCGCCAGCAGCCAAGGGACAGGGGGTCGACAGCCCCAGCATTTT. Amino acid sequence: CASSQGTGGRQPQHF.

The sample holds one count of this clone. This chain links TRBV28 with TRBJ2-1; 10 nucleotides agree with TRBD2. Germline V gives CDR1 MDHEN, CDR2 SYDVKM. The CDR3 contains 14 residues. Trimming took 5 bases from V and 8 from J; bases not matched to a gene: 6. CDR3 nucleotide sequence: TGTGCCAGCAGTCCGCGACTAGCGGGCTATGAGCAGTTCTTC. The encoded protein is CASSPRLAGYEQFF. Using reference TRBV28 and TRBJ2-1 for the parts outside the CDR3, the full variable domain is DVKVTQSSRYLVKRTGEKVFLECVQDMDHENMFWYRQDPGLGLRLIYFSYDVKMKEKGDIPEGYSVSREKKERFSLILESASTNQTSMYLCASSPRLAGYEQFFGPGTRLTVL.

The genes are TRBV11-2 and TRBJ2-7, with a possible D match to TRBD2 (6 bases). Germline assignment: CDR1 SGHAT and CDR2 FQNNGV. Trimming removed 1 base at V and 4 bases at J, with 20 bases between. CDR3 size: 17 residues. The CDR3 nucleotides read TGTGCCAGCAGCTTAGGAGGAGGAGCGGGCTTTCCTTACGAGCAGTACTTC. Its protein product is CASSLGGGAGFPYEQYF.

The chain employs TRBV11-2 and TRBJ2-1; 12 bases are shared with TRBD2. Germline CDR1 and CDR2: SGHAT and FQNNGV. V was pared by 2 bases and J by 10 bases, with 18 bases of the junction left unmatched. The CDR3 is 19 residues long. The CDR3 sequence: CASSLYLGLAGPPIGEQFF. The CDR3 nucleotides read TGTGCCAGCAGCTTATATCTCGGACTAGCGGGACCTCCGATCGGAGAGCAGTTCTTC.

The rearrangement links TRBV6-5 to TRBJ2-2; no clear D. The CDR3 has 15 residues. Germline V gives CDR1 MNHEY, CDR2 SVGAGI. V lost 1 base, J lost 6 bases, and 12 bases lay in between. The chain's CDR3 is CASSYFPEASGELFF. CDR3 DNA sequence: TGTGCCAGCAGTTACTTCCCCGAGGCATCCGGGGAGCTGTTTTTT.

The genes are TRBV13 and TRBJ2-3; TRBD2 aligns across 8 bases. This CDR3 comprises 17 residues. CDR1 and CDR2 from the germline V gene are PRHDT and FYEKMQ (reference sequence). Trimming at V came to 5 bases and at J to 6 bases, leaving 16 bases not matched to a gene. CDR3 in amino acids: CASSPGLAGTTSDTQYF. The CDR3 coding sequence is TGTGCCAGCAGCCCCGGCCTAGCGGGCACAACATCCGATACGCAGTATTTT.

Details on this clone: Other nucleotide sequences in the sample specify the same CDR3. The chain is built from TRBV28 and TRBJ1-1, with D perhaps matching TRBD1 (6 bases). The CDR3 runs to 14 residues. Germline CDR1 is MDHEN and CDR2 is SYDVKM. The germline V and J ends were trimmed by 4 bases and 0 bases, with 9 bases remaining between them. CDR3 nucleotide sequence: TGTGCCAGCAGTTGGGGGCAGATGAACACTGAAGCTTTCTTT. Protein product: CASSWGQMNTEAFF.

The rearrangement joins TRBV28 to TRBJ2-7, with 7 bases that match TRBD1. CDR1 and CDR2 (germline): MDHEN, SYDVKM. Losses at the gene ends were 4 bases for V and 1 base for J; bases not matched to a gene: 7. The CDR3 length is 15 residues. As DNA, the CDR3 is TGTGCCAGCAGTTGGGGACAGCTCCTTTCCTACGAGCAGTACTTC. Amino acid sequence: CASSWGQLLSYEQYF.

This chain connects TRBV7-9 to TRBJ1-4, with TRBD1 as a possible D gene (5 bases). Trimming stripped 1 base from V and 7 bases from J, with 16 bases between. The CDR3 consists of 16 residues. The germline V gene encodes CDR1 SEHNR and CDR2 FQNEAQ (reference sequence). The CDR3 nucleotides read TGTGCCAGCAGCTTAGTTCACGGTGGGCAGGGTGAAAAACTGTTTTTT. Translating gives CASSLVHGGQGEKLFF.